This T cell receptor beta chain was obtained from a study of T-cell reconstitution after alpha-beta-depleted transplantation in children. This clonotype was seen a handful of times. The CDR3 end shows no conserved phenylalanine or tryptophan, and so a read error is likely. This CDR3 contains 13 residues. CDR1 and CDR2 (germline): KGHSH, LQKENI. After removal of 7 bases from V and 5 bases from J, the junction contained 3 bases not matched to a gene. Preparation of the TCRbeta library used unique molecular identifiers. MiXCR, run by TCRdb on the PCR reads, gives a single entry per CDR3 protein. The data show some 590,000 distinct CDR3 sequences, over 9.5% seen once.

The chain joins TRBV18 to TRBJ2-7; TRBD1 matches 12 bases. The TCR was taken from a human donor who donated a stem cell graft to a child with acute myeloid leukemia. The sample was PBMCs from the stem cell graft donor, taken from the stem cell graft. The CDR3: CASFGTGGHEQYL. Written as DNA, the CDR3 is TGTGCCAGCTTCGGGACAGGGGGCCACGAGCAGTACCTC.